This T cell receptor (beta chain) was sequenced in a study of blood T cell repertoires in COVID-19 (dated by TCRdb to 2020 to 2022). With respect to the entire study: The collaborator samples originated in the United States, Italy and Spain and spanned the acute and convalescent phases of COVID-19. The prospective study material was composed of cDNA or gDNA derived from T cells, B-cell-depleted T cells, or PBMCs. Deeply sampled blood TCRbeta repertoires from subjects exposed to, actively infected with, or recovered from COVID-19 were included in the dataset. A freely available public database, intended as a resource for researchers studying the immune response to SARS-CoV-2, is where the repertoires were released. The samples were drawn from two sources: the first 160 participants of the ongoing ImmuneRACE study, and over 950 subjects contributed by 6 global collaborators. Nearly every sample came with metadata listing a de-identified subject ID, COVID-19 status, age in years and sex. HLA class I and class II types, where available, came from metadata supplied by the sample provider rather than from assay-based typing.

Collaborating institutions collected whole blood in K2EDTA tubes following their own protocols. For TCRbeta analysis, collaborators shipped samples as frozen whole blood, isolated PBMCs, or DNA extracted from either of those sample types. As for this clone: This receptor's antigen is unknown. The sample holds no much larger clone one base away, and base qualities are not on file.

From the cysteine up to the phenylalanine, the CDR3 has a length of 16 residues. The read is trimmed to its CDR3 DNA, 48 bases read in frame from base 1. V is cut back by 4 bases and J by 0 bases, with 4 bases in the junction unmatched. Looking up the germline V gene yields CDR1 KGHSH and CDR2 LQKENI. The research as a whole found: How much clinical and demographic metadata was included differed by source and by participant, and the metadata was provided uncurated.

TCRbeta CDR3 regions were amplified from genomic DNA using the immunoSEQ Assay, a bias-controlled multiplex PCR. The paper's processing steps were these. Within the assay, amplification of reference gene primers was used to estimate how many nucleated cells each sample contained. To quantify the absolute abundance of each unique TCRbeta CDR3 rearrangement, sequence reads were collapsed and filtered. For each sample, productive Simpson clonality was calculated as the square root of Simpson's diversity index over productive rearrangements. In TCRdb, the immuneACCESS table is reduced to in-frame sequences with V and J assigned. These tables do not hold every clone; where another copy was compared, an unresolved V gene accounts for under half, and the others remain unexplained. D and trimming were read from the DNA, whereas the V and J calls and clone size are those reported in that table. Recorded for this sample are 49,000 or so clones; over 75% of them occurred a single time. The biggest ten clones account for 6.5% of the sample.

In this chain, TRBV18 is recombined with TRBJ1-3; TRBD1 matches 9 bases in the middle. The clonotype was recovered from a man in his fifties with active COVID-19. Specimen: peripheral blood. The nucleotide sequence is TGTGCCAGCTCACAGGAGACAGGGGGCTCTGGAAACACCATATATTTT. Translation gives CASSQETGGSGNTIYF.